This T cell receptor beta chain was recorded in a study of T cells after yellow fever vaccination. MiXCR, applied by TCRdb to the 5' RACE reads, yields one record per CDR3 protein. This sample carries tens of thousands of distinct CDR3 sequences, roughly 7.3% of them seen once, and the ten largest clones take 36%. Germline V gene sequence: CDR1 KGHSH, CDR2 LQKENI. The V and J ends lost 2 bases and 0 bases, in that order; junction bases with no gene match: 1. CDR3 length: 15 residues. This chain connects TRBV18 to TRBJ2-3, with TRBD2 matching over 8 bases. The material sequenced was CD8+ T cells sorted from PBMCs, taken 15 days after the yellow fever booster vaccination. The sequence was obtained from a man aged 25 to 45 who received the YFV17D yellow fever vaccine. CDR3 residues: CASSPGTRSTDTQYF. The CDR3 bases are TGTGCCAGCTCACCAGGGACTAGAAGCACAGATACGCAGTATTTT.